What follows are 6 T cell receptor beta chains derived from one specimen sequenced in a study of response to subunit inactivated influenza vaccine (dated by TCRdb to 2016 to 2019). Libraries were constructed by RT-PCR. The instrument given in TCRdb is Illumina HiSeq 2500. The raw public data were reprocessed by TCRdb itself: fastp quality trimming at Q25, MiXCR clonotype calling, in-frame beta chains only. CDR3 protein duplicates are merged, each entry listing the most common genes and DNA. For this sample the table gives a few hundred thousand distinct CDR3 sequences, of which 21% were detected only once. The ten largest account for roughly a tenth of the sample. The sample here was PBMCs from blood, taken less than 22 months after vaccination. The receptors come from a man between 50 and 70 years old who received an inactivated influenza vaccine. Donor details come from another sample of the same person, matched by shared clones.

This clonotype occurred a few times. In DNA, the CDR3 is TGCGCCAGCAGCCTGGTGGGGGGGGATCTAAATCAAGCTTTCTTT. Encoded protein: CASSLVGGDLNQAFF. V usage is TRBV5-1 and J usage is TRBJ1-1, with D perhaps TRBD1 (5 bases). The germline V gene has CDR1 SGHRS and CDR2 YFSETQ. This CDR3 region has 15 residues. Trimming took off 4 bases at V and 9 bases at J, with 22 bases between the two ends.

This rearrangement joins TRBV20-1 to TRBJ2-1; D is undetermined. The CDR3 is 9 residues long. V lost 5 bases and J lost 7, with 3 bases in between. The germline V gene has CDR1 DFQATT and CDR2 SNEGSKA (reference sequence). CDR3 DNA: TGCAGTGCTCAAAATGAGCAGTTCTTC. Translation gives CSAQNEQFF.

V and J are TRBV29-1 and TRBJ1-1, with D possibly being TRBD1 (6 bases). CDR1 SQVTM and CDR2 ANQGSEA come from the germline V gene. Trimming removed 3 bases from V and 2 bases from J, with 10 bases in between. The CDR3 runs to 13 residues. In DNA form, the CDR3 reads TGCAGCGTTGAGGGACAACAAAACACTGAAGCTTTCTTT. It codes for CSVEGQQNTEAFF.

On this clonotype itself: A much larger clone lies one base from this, so it may be a read error. The DNA of the CDR3 is TGTGCCAGCAGTTTATCCTGGGGACAGGGGATTATCGTTACTCAGGCCCAGCATTTT. It codes for CASSLSWGQGIIVTQAQHF. This chain links TRBV28 with TRBJ1-5, with TRBD1 matching 10 bases. The CDR3 has 19 amino acids. CDR1 is MDHEN and CDR2 is SYDVKM in the germline V gene.

A few counts support this clonotype. CDR3 sequence (DNA): TGCAGCGTTGGAGGGTTCGGGACTGAAGCTTTCTTT. Translated, it gives CSVGGFGTEAFF. This chain connects TRBV29-1 to TRBJ1-1; the D is unclear. Looked up from germline, CDR1 is SQVTM and CDR2 is ANQGSEA. The CDR3 loop spans 12 amino acids. V lost 4 bases to trimming and J lost 5 bases, with 11 bases between them.

This clonotype came up a few times. The chain employs TRBV2 and TRBJ2-3; D might be TRBD2 (5 bases). The CDR3 extends over 12 amino acids. The germline CDR1 and CDR2 sequences are SNHLY and FYNNEI. The V end lost 3 bases, the J end lost 10 bases, and 11 bases lay between the germline ends. Here the CDR3 reads CASSEGLRAQYF. The DNA of the CDR3 is TGTGCCAGCAGTGAGGGCCTGAGGGCGCAGTATTTT.